The 18 T cell receptor beta chains in this list originate from one sample, sequenced in a study of cytomegalovirus exposure and HLA in healthy donors. The PCR had 60 Vbeta and 13 Jbeta primers. Sequencing was performed with immunoSEQ multiplex PCR; in TCRdb, only in-frame clones are kept and a portion is missing. Of around 150,000 clones in the sample, 65% to 90% are singletons; the top ten hold about 6%. The sample consisted of PBMCs. The receptors were sampled from a man aged 45 to 65 in good health and CMV-seropositive.

The gene calls are TRBV14 and TRBJ1-5; D remains ambiguous. Germline values: CDR1 SGHDN, CDR2 FVKESK. Trimming pared 1 base from V and 12 bases from J, leaving 13 bases between. The CDR3 spans 13 residues. DNA for the CDR3: TGTGCCAGCAGCCAAGCGGGGTCAGGACTCCAGCATTTT. The encoded protein is CASSQAGSGLQHF. The whole variable domain, remainder taken from reference TRBV14 and TRBJ1-5, is EAGVTQFPSHSVIEKGQTVTLRCDPISGHDNLYWYRRVMGKEIKFLLHFVKESKQDESGMPNNRFLAERTGGTYSTLKVQPAELEDSGVYFCASSQAGSGLQHFGDGTRLSIL.

This clone has just a few counts. The genes are TRBV10-1 and TRBJ1-2; D is undetermined. The ends were cut back, 5 bases at V and 2 bases at J, with 9 bases in the middle. The length of the CDR3 is 13 residues. Per the germline V gene, CDR1 is WNHNN and CDR2 is SYGVQD (reference sequence). For the CDR3, the DNA is TGCGCCAGCAGTACTTACAGAAACTATGGCTACACCTTC. Protein: CASSTYRNYGYTF.

Notes on this clone: In the same sample, other DNA sequences code for this CDR3. The V call is TRBV5-1, the J call TRBJ2-3; the match to TRBD1 covers 9 bases. Germline CDR1 is SGHRS and CDR2 is YFSETQ. The CDR3 extends over 14 amino acids. The V and J ends lost 5 bases and 5 bases, in that order; junction bases with no gene match: 6. CDR3 nucleotides: TGCGCCAGCAGTCGGGACAGGGTCGAAGATACGCAGTATTTT. It yields the protein CASSRDRVEDTQYF.

This rearrangement joins TRBV7-2 to TRBJ1-1, with a weak D call TRBD1 (6 bases). V was cut by 5 bases and J by 4 bases, with 11 bases left in between. Germline V CDR1 and CDR2: SGHTA, FQGNSA. CDR3 size: 13 residues. The CDR3 DNA is TGTGCCAGCAGCCGCAACAGGGTCACTGAAGCTTTCTTT. Translation: CASSRNRVTEAFF.

The chain recombines TRBV19 with TRBJ2-1, with TRBD1 matching over 7 bases. The CDR3 runs 15 residues. Losses at the gene ends were 6 bases for V and 7 bases for J; bases not matched to a gene: 12. Germline loops: CDR1 LNHDA, CDR2 SQIVND (reference sequence). CDR3 sequence: CASRTTGISRNEQFF. The DNA for the CDR3 is TGTGCCAGTAGGACGACAGGGATAAGTCGGAATGAGCAGTTCTTC.

The rearrangement links TRBV11-2 to TRBJ2-2; possibly TRBD1 for D (5 bases). The germline V gene encodes CDR1 SGHAT and CDR2 FQNNGV. This CDR3 comprises 16 residues. Trimming shortened V by 4 bases and J by 7 bases, and 19 bases separated the two germline ends. CDR3 residues: CASSSKVQGTGGELFF. The CDR3 nucleotides are TGTGCCAGCAGCTCAAAGGTTCAGGGAACGGGCGGGGAGCTGTTTTTT.

This chain joins TRBV19 and TRBJ2-1, with TRBD2 identical over 8 bases. In germline, CDR1 is LNHDA, CDR2 SQIVND (reference sequence). The ends lost 4 bases at V and 8 bases at J; junction bases unmatched: 7. The CDR3 spans 14 residues. Here the CDR3 reads CASSSQRGTYEQFF. Written as DNA, the CDR3 is TGTGCCAGTAGTAGCCAGCGGGGGACTTATGAGCAGTTCTTC. The full variable domain, completed using reference TRBV19 and TRBJ2-1, is DGGITQSPKYLFRKEGQNVTLSCEQNLNHDAMYWYRQDPGQGLRLIYYSQIVNDFQKGDIAEGYSVSREKKESFPLTVTSAQKNPTAFYLCASSSQRGTYEQFFGPGTRLTVL.

In its sample, this clone was seen once. This chain connects TRBV6-5 to TRBJ2-3; D is possibly TRBD2 (5 bases). With 2 bases removed from V and 5 bases from J, the gap between germline ends came to 8 bases. Germline CDR1 MNHEY, CDR2 SVGAGI. The CDR3 spans 13 residues. The CDR3: CASSYLGGDTQYF. CDR3 DNA sequence: TGTGCCAGCAGTTACCTCGGAGGAGATACGCAGTATTTT.

In regard to this clone: A junction end diverges from the germline sequence, so it may reflect a read error. This sequence joins TRBV7-9 and TRBJ2-4; D is possibly TRBD1 (5 bases). Per the germline V gene, CDR1 is SEHNR and CDR2 is FQNEAQ (reference sequence). The CDR3 consists of 15 residues. CDR3 amino acids: CASSLAQGGKNSQYF. CDR3 coding DNA: TGTGCCAGCAGCTTAGCCCAGGGTGGGAAAAACAGTCAGTACTTC.

J is TRBJ2-5 and V is TRBV2; maybe TRBD2 (5 bases). This CDR3 contains 15 residues. V was pared by 4 bases and J by 7 bases, with 19 bases between. CDR1 and CDR2 (germline): SNHLY, FYNNEI. CDR3 coding DNA: TGTGCCAGCAGTGGCGGGCGGACTCGAGTGGGGACCCAGTACTTC. Protein product: CASSGGRTRVGTQYF.

V and J are TRBV4-1 and TRBJ2-3, with D maybe TRBD2 (5 bases). The CDR3 runs 15 residues. CDR1 is MGHRA and CDR2 is YSYEKL in the germline V gene. V was cut by 1 base and J by 3 bases, with 11 bases left in between. The CDR3 DNA follows: TGCGCCAGCAGCCAAGGTTGGGGAGTTACAGATACGCAGTATTTT. Protein sequence: CASSQGWGVTDTQYF.

The chain carries TRBV5-1 and TRBJ2-7; D might be TRBD1 (5 bases). The V end lost 0 bases, the J end lost 5 bases, and 15 bases lay between the germline ends. Germline V CDR1 and CDR2: SGHRS, YFSETQ. The CDR3 is made up of 15 amino acids. In DNA form, the CDR3 reads TGCGCCAGCAGCTTGGCAGCAGGGCGAGAGCACGAGCAGTACGTC. It is translated as CASSLAAGREHEQYV.

The V gene is TRBV27, the J gene TRBJ2-3; a possible D gene is TRBD2 (5 bases). V lost 2 bases to trimming and J lost 1 base, with 7 bases between them. Germline V gene sequence: CDR1 MNHEY, CDR2 SMNVEV (reference sequence). The CDR3 contains 14 residues. CDR3 loop: CASSLVRGTDTQYF. Written as DNA, the CDR3 is TGTGCCAGCAGTTTAGTGAGGGGCACAGATACGCAGTATTTT.

This clone is a singleton in its sample. This chain joins TRBV11-2 and TRBJ1-2; 8 bases fit TRBD1. CDR1 SGHAT and CDR2 FQNNGV come from the germline V gene. The V segment lost 1 base and the J segment 2 bases; nucleotides outside the gene matches: 12. The CDR3 totals 18 residues. The CDR3 DNA sequence: TGTGCCAGCAGCTTAGGAACGGGACAGGCCTTCCTAAACTATGGCTACACCTTC. Its translation is CASSLGTGQAFLNYGYTF. Full variable domain (outside the CDR3, taken from reference TRBV11-2 and TRBJ1-2): EAGVAQSPRYKIIEKRQSVAFWCNPISGHATLYWYQQILGQGPKLLIQFQNNGVVDDSQLPKDRFSAERLKGVDSTLKIQPAKLEDSAVYLCASSLGTGQAFLNYGYTFGSGTRLTVV.

V usage is TRBV19 and J usage is TRBJ1-3; D unclear. V gave up 3 bases and J gave up 2 bases, with 11 bases separating them. Germline assignment: CDR1 LNHDA and CDR2 SQIVND (reference sequence). The CDR3 consists of 15 residues. CDR3 protein: CASSIPRNPGNTIYF. The DNA for the CDR3 is TGTGCCAGTAGTATCCCCAGGAACCCTGGAAACACCATATATTTT.

The CDR3 reads CASSLALAGENEQFF. For the CDR3, the DNA is TGTGCCAGCAGCTTGGCACTAGCGGGGGAGAATGAGCAGTTCTTC. V is TRBV7-6 and J is TRBJ2-1; 11 bases align to TRBD2. The germline V gene encodes CDR1 SGHVS and CDR2 FNYEAQ. The CDR3 contains 15 residues. The trim removed 3 bases at V and 7 bases at J, leaving 5 bases unmatched.

This clone was seen a single time. The chain is built from TRBV5-1 and TRBJ2-1; a weak D match, TRBD2 (7 bases). Trimming pared 2 bases from V and 5 bases from J, leaving 8 bases between. CDR3 size: 13 residues. Germline CDR1 is SGHRS and CDR2 is YFSETQ. CDR3 protein: CASSLGGDNEQFF. The CDR3 DNA reads TGCGCCAGCAGCTTAGGGGGGGACAATGAGCAGTTCTTC. Full variable domain (remainder filled in from reference TRBV5-1 and TRBJ2-1): KAGVTQTPRYLIKTRGQQVTLSCSPISGHRSVSWYQQTPGQGLQFLFEYFSETQRNKGNFPGRFSGRQFSNSRSEMNVSTLELGDSALYLCASSLGGDNEQFFGPGTRLTVL.

Comments on this clone: An end of the junction does not agree with germline; a read error may underlie this. This chain links TRBV5-4 with TRBJ2-1, with a tentative D call TRBD2 (8 bases). This CDR3 contains 14 residues. Per germline, CDR1 SGHNT and CDR2 YYREEE (reference sequence). CDR3: CASRSGGAGANLVF. The DNA for the CDR3 is TGTGCCAGCCGCTCAGGGGGAGCGGGGGCAAACCTAGTCTTC.